What follows are 8 T cell receptor beta chains derived from one specimen sequenced in a study of blood T cell repertoires in COVID-19. The method was immunoSEQ multiplex PCR; TCRdb's version includes in-frame clones alone and lacks a portion of them. This sample has more than 120,000 clones, with around nine tenths found just once. The sample comprised peripheral blood. The source is a human donor in a cohort sampled during active COVID-19.

The chain links TRBV7-2 to TRBJ2-7; D is possibly TRBD1 (6 bases). This CDR3 has 15 amino acids. Germline V lookup: CDR1 SGHTA, CDR2 FQGNSA. V shed 4 bases and J shed 2 bases, with 15 bases lying between them. Written as DNA, the CDR3 is TGTGCCAGCAGCTCCTGGACAGTAAGAGCCTACGAGCAGTACTTC. Translating it yields CASSSWTVRAYEQYF.

The V and J genes are TRBV2 and TRBJ2-1; TRBD1 matches at 7 bases. There are 15 residues in the CDR3. Looked up from germline, CDR1 is SNHLY and CDR2 is FYNNEI. J lost 1 base, V lost 7 bases, and 7 bases had no gene match. CDR3 in amino acids: CASKAPTGSYNEQFF. The CDR3 coding sequence is TGTGCCAGCAAAGCCCCGACAGGGTCCTACAATGAGCAGTTCTTC.

The J gene is TRBJ1-1, the V gene TRBV19; D unclear. CDR3 length: 14 amino acids. CDR1 and CDR2 from the germline V gene are LNHDA and SQIVND (reference sequence). Between the trimmed V and J ends, which lost 7 bases and 0 bases, there was a span of 12 bases. In DNA form, the CDR3 reads TGTGCCAGTACCGCGGCCATCGTGAACACTGAAGCTTTCTTT. This codes for CASTAAIVNTEAFF.

This chain uses TRBV4-3 with TRBJ2-3; D possibly corresponds to TRBD1 (6 bases). Germline V gene sequence: CDR1 LGHNA, CDR2 YSLEER. V lost 0 bases, J lost 14 bases, and 15 bases lay in between. The CDR3 is 13 residues long. CDR3 residues: CASSQERDRPLYF. Written as DNA, the CDR3 is TGCGCCAGCAGCCAAGAAAGAGACAGGCCTTTGTATTTT.

The table lists this clone with a count of one. The rearrangement links TRBV4-1 to TRBJ2-7; 10 bases map to TRBD2. Germline CDR1 MGHRA, CDR2 YSYEKL. The CDR3 totals 19 residues. With V trimmed by 3 bases and J by 4 bases, 18 bases remained unmatched. The DNA for the CDR3 is TGCGCCAGCAGCCACCGAGTCAAGCGGGGGGGGCCCCGGGCTTACGAGCAGTACTTC. Its translation is CASSHRVKRGGPRAYEQYF.

The rearrangement joins TRBV7-3 to TRBJ2-5; D uncertain. The CDR3 consists of 13 residues. The V and J ends lost 3 bases and 5 bases respectively, with 10 bases between them. Germline-derived CDR1 and CDR2 are SGHTA and FQGTGA. Written as DNA, the CDR3 is TGTGCCAGCAGCTTGCGCCGCTCGGAGACCCAGTACTTC. Amino acids: CASSLRRSETQYF.

The chain employs TRBV20-1 and TRBJ2-1; D is unresolved. Germline V gives CDR1 DFQATT, CDR2 SNEGSKA (reference sequence). V lost 6 bases and J 3 bases, leaving 6 bases between the germline ends. The CDR3 contains 11 residues. The CDR3 bases are TGCAGTGCATCCCTCTACAATGAGCAGTTCTTC. Amino acid sequence: CSASLYNEQFF.

V usage is TRBV5-1 and J usage is TRBJ1-3; 8 bases fit TRBD1. The CDR3 has 15 amino acids. V trimming: 0 bases; J trimming: 4 bases; junction bases outside the gene matches: 3. Germline V gene lookup returns CDR1 SGHRS and CDR2 YFSETQ. The DNA of the CDR3 is TGCGCCAGCAGCTTGGCCGGGACAGGCGGAAACACCATATATTTT. This translates into CASSLAGTGGNTIYF.